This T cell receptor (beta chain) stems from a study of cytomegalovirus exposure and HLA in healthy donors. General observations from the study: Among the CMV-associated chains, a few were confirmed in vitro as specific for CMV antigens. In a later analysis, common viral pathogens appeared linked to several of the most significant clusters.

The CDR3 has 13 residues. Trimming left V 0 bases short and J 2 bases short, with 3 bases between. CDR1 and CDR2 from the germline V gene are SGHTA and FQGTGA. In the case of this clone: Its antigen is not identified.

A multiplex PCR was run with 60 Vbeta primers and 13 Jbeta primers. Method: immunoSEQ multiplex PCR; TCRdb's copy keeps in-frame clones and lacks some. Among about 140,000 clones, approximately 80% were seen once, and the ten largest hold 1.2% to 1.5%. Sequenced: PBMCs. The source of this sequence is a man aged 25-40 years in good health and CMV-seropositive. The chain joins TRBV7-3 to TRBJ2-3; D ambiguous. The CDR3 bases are TGTGCCAGCAGCTTAACTAACACAGATACGCAGTATTTT. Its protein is CASSLTNTDTQYF.